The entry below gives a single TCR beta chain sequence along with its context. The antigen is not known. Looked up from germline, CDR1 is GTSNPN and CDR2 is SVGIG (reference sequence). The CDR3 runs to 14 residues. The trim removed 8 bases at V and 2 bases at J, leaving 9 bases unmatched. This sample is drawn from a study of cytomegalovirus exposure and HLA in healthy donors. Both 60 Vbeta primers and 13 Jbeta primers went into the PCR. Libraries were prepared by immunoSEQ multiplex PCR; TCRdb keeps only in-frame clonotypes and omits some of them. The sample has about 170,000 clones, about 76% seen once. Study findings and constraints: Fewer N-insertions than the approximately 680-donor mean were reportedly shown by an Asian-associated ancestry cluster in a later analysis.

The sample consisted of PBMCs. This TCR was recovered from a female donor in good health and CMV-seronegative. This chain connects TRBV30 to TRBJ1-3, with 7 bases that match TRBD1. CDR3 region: CAVEAGGTGNTIYF. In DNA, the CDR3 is TGTGCCGTGGAGGCAGGGGGTACTGGAAACACCATATATTTT.